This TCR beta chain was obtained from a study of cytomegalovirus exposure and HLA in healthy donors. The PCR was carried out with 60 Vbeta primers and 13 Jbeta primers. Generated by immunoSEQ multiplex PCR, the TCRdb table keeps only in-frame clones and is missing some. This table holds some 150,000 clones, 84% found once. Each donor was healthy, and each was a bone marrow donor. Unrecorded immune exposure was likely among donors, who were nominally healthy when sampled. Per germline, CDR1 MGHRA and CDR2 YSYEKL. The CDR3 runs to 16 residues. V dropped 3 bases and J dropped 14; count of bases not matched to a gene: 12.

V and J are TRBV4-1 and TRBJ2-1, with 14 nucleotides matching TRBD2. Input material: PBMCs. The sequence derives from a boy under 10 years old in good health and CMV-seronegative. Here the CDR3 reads CASSHAGLAGVGAEFF. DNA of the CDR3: TGCGCCAGCAGCCATGCGGGACTAGCGGGAGTTGGGGCCGAGTTCTTC.